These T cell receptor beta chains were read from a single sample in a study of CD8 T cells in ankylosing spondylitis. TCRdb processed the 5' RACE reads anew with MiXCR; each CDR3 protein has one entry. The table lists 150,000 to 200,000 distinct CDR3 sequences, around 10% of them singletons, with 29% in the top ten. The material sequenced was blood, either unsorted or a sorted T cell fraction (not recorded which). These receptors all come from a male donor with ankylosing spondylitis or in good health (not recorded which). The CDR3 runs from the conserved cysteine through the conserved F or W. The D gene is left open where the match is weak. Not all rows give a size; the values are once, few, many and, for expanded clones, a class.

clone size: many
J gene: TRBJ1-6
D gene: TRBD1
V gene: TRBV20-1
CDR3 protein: CSAPLGQGVDSPLHF
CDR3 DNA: TGCAGTGCTCCCCTTGGACAGGGCGTTGATTCACCCCTCCACTTT

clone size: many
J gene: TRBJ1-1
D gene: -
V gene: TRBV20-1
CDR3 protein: CSAVAAVLPNTEAFF
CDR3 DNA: TGCAGTGCTGTTGCAGCGGTACTGCCAAACACTGAAGCTTTCTTT

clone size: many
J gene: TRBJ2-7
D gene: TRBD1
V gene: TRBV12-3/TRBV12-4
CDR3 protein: CASTGRGLYEQYF
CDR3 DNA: TGTGCCAGCACGGGCAGGGGGCTCTACGAGCAGTACTTC

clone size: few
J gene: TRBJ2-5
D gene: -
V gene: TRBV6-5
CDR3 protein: CASSYFILAKETQYF
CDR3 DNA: TGTGCCAGCAGTTACTTTATCCTAGCGAAAGAGACCCAGTACTTC

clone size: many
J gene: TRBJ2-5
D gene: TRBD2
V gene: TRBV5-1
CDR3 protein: CASSPPTSGQETQYF
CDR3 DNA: TGCGCCAGCAGCCCCCCGACTAGCGGACAAGAGACCCAGTACTTC

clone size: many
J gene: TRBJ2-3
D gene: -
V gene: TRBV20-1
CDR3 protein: CSATGARSTDTQYF
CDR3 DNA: TGCAGTGCTACCGGGGCCCGAAGCACAGATACGCAGTATTTT

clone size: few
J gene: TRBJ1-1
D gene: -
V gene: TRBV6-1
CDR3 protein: CASSPRGGPPNTEAFF
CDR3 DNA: TGTGCCAGCAGTCCCCGAGGAGGGCCTCCTAACACTGAAGCTTTCTTT

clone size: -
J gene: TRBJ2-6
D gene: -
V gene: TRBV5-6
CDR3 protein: CASSLRISGANVLTF
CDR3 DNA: TGTGCCAGCAGCTTGCGGATCTCTGGGGCCAACGTCCTGACTTTC

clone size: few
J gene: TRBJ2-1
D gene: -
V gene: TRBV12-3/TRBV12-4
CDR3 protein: CASSLAERTLQFF
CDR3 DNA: TGTGCCAGCAGTTTAGCTGAGAGGACTCTACAGTTCTTC

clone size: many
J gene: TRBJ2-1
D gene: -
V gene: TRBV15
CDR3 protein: CATSSGSYNEQFF
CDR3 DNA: TGTGCCACCAGCAGCGGGAGCTACAATGAGCAGTTCTTC

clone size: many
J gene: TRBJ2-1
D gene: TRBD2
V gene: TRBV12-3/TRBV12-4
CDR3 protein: CASSFLAGGRPHNEQFF
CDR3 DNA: TGTGCCAGCAGTTTCCTAGCGGGGGGGCGCCCACACAATGAGCAGTTCTTC

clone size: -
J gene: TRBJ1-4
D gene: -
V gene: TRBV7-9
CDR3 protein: CASSLGTSNEKLFF
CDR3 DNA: TGTGCCAGCAGCTTAGGGACAAGTAATGAAAAACTGTTTTTT

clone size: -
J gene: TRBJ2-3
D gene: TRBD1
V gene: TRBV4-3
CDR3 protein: CASSQAPGGQADTQYF
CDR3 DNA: TGCGCCAGCAGCCAAGCCCCAGGGGGCCAGGCAGATACGCAGTATTTT

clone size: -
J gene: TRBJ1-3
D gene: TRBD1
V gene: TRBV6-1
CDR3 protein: CASRPAGTGEGNTIYF
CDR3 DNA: TGTGCCAGCAGGCCCGCTGGGACAGGGGAGGGAAACACCATATATTTT

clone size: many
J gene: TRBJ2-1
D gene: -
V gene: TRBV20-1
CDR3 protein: CSARERGQFF
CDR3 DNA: TGCAGTGCTAGAGAACGGGGGCAGTTCTTC

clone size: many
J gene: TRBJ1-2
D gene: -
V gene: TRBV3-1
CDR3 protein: CASSRGMNYGYTF
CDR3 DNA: TGTGCCAGCAGTCGGGGGATGAACTATGGCTACACCTTC

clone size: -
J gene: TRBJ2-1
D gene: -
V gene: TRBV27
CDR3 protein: CASSPLFANNEQFF
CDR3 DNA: TGTGCCAGCAGTCCCCTCTTCGCGAACAATGAGCAGTTCTTC

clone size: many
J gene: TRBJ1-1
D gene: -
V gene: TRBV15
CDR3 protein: CATSRGWGGNTEVFF
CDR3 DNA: TGTGCCACCAGCAGAGGGTGGGGGGGGAACACTGAAGTTTTCTTT

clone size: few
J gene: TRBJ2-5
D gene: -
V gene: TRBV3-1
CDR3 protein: CASSQVTQDGTQYF
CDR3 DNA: TGTGCCAGCAGCCAAGTGACCCAGGACGGAACCCAGTACTTC

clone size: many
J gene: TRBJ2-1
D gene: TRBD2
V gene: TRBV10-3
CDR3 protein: CAISESTSGSANEQFF
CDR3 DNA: TGTGCCATCAGTGAGTCCACTAGCGGGAGCGCGAATGAGCAGTTCTTC

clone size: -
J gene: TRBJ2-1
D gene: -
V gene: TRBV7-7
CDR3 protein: CASSQDKSSYNEQFF
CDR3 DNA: TGTGCCAGCAGCCAAGACAAGAGCTCCTACAATGAGCAGTTCTTC

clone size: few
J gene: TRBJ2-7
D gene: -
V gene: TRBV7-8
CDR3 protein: CASTTGSSYEQYF
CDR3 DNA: TGTGCCAGCACAACCGGGAGCTCCTACGAGCAGTACTTC

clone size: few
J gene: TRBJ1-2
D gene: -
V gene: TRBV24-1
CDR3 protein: CATSDGTWDYGYTF
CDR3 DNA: TGTGCCACCAGTGACGGGACATGGGACTATGGCTACACCTTC

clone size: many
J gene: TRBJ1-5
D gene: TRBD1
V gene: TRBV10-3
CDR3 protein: CAISEWGQTFSNQPQHF
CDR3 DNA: TGTGCCATCAGTGAGTGGGGACAGACCTTTAGCAATCAGCCCCAGCATTTT

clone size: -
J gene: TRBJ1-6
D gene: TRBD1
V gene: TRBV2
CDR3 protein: CASDGQGNSPLHF
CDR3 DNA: TGTGCCAGCGATGGACAGGGCAATTCACCCCTCCACTTT

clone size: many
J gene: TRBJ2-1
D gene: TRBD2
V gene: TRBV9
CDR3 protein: CASSASGTSGGEQFF
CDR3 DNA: TGTGCCAGCAGCGCCTCCGGGACTAGCGGGGGAGAGCAGTTCTTC

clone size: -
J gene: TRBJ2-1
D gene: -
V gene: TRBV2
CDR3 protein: CASNPPPYNEQFF
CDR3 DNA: TGTGCCAGCAACCCCCCCCCATACAATGAGCAGTTCTTC

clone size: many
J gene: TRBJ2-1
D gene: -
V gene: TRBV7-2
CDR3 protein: CASSLVVGDEQFF
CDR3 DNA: TGTGCCAGCAGTTTAGTGGTCGGGGATGAGCAGTTCTTC

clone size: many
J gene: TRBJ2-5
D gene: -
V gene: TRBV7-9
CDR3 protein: CASSRVRVETQYF
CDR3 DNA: TGTGCCAGCAGCCGCGTCAGGGTAGAGACCCAGTACTTC

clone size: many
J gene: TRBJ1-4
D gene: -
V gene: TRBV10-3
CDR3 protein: CAISEKGRDEKLFF
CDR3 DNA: TGTGCCATCAGTGAAAAGGGTAGGGATGAAAAACTGTTTTTT

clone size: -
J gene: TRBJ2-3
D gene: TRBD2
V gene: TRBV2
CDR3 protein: CASRNLAGVQTDTQYF
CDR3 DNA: TGTGCCAGCAGGAACCTAGCGGGAGTACAAACAGATACGCAGTATTTT

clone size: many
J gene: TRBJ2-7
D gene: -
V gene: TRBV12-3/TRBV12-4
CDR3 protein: CASSSASGSHYEQYF
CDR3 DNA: TGTGCCAGCAGTTCCGCGTCTGGCAGCCACTACGAGCAGTACTTC

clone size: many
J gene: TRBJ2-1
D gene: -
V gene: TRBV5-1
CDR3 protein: CASSLGQSSYNEQFF
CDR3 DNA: TGCGCCAGCAGCTTGGGGCAGAGCTCCTACAATGAGCAGTTCTTC

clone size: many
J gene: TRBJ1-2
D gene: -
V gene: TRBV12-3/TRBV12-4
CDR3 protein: CASSLGAEYGYTF
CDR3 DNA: TGTGCCAGCAGTTTAGGGGCAGAATATGGCTACACCTTC

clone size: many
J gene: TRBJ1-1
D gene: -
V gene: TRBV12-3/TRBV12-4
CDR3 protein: CASSLSLNREGSTEAFF
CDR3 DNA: TGTGCCAGCAGTTTATCCCTTAACAGGGAGGGTAGTACTGAAGCTTTCTTT

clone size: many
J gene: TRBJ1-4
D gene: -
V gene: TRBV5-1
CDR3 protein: CASSSTDLEGKLFF
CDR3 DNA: TGCGCCAGCAGCTCCACGGACTTAGAGGGAAAACTGTTTTTT

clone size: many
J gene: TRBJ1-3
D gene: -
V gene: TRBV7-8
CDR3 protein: CASSFRRAPENTIYF
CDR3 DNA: TGTGCCAGCAGCTTCAGGAGGGCGCCCGAAAACACCATATATTTT

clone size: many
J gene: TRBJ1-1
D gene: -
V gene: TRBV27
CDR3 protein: CASRWGRRNTEAFF
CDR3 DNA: TGTGCCAGCAGATGGGGTAGGCGGAACACTGAAGCTTTCTTT

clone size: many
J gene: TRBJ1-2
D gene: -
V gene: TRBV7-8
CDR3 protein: CASSPREGYGYTF
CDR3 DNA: TGTGCCAGCAGCCCTAGAGAGGGCTATGGCTACACCTTC

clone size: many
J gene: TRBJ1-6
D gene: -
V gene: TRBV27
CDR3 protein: CASSLSGVGFDYNSPLHF
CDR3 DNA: TGTGCCAGCAGTTTATCGGGGGTCGGCTTCGACTATAATTCACCCCTCCACTTT

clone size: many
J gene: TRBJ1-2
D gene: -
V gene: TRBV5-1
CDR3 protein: CASSLPGSWMCTF
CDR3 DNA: TGCGCCAGCAGCTTACCGGGTAGCTGGATGTGCACCTTC

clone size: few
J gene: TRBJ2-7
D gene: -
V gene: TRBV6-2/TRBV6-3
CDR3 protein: CASKGDGILGYEQYF
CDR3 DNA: TGTGCCAGCAAGGGGGACGGTATCCTCGGGTACGAGCAGTACTTC

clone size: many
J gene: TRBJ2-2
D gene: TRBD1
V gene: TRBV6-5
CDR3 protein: CASSSGQGRRYTGELFF
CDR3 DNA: TGTGCCAGCAGTTCGGGACAGGGCCGGCGGTACACCGGGGAGCTGTTTTTT

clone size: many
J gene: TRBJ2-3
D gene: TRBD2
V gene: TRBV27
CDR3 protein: CASNSLAGASRTDTQYF
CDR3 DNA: TGTGCCAGCAACTCACTAGCGGGGGCCTCCCGGACAGATACGCAGTATTTT

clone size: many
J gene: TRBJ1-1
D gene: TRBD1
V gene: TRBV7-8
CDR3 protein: CASSSRGLTEAFF
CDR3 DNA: TGTGCCAGCAGCTCCAGGGGGCTGACTGAAGCTTTCTTT

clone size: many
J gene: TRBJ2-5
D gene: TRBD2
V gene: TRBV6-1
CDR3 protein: CASMTSGGAGGETQYF
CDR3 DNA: TGTGCCAGCATGACTAGCGGGGGGGCCGGGGGTGAGACCCAGTACTTC

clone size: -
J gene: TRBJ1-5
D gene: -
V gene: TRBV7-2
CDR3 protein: CASSLILPGVYAQPQHF
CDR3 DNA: TGTGCCAGCAGCTTAATCCTCCCAGGGGTATATGCTCAGCCCCAGCATTTT

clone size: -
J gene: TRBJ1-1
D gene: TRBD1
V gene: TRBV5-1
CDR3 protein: CASSFGTLQGGDTEAFF
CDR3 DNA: TGCGCCAGCAGCTTTGGCACTTTACAGGGGGGGGACACTGAAGCTTTCTTT

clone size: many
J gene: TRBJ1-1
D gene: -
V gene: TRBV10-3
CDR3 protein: CAISIGAGGVTEAFF
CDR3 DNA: TGTGCCATCAGCATAGGTGCTGGGGGTGTCACTGAAGCTTTCTTT

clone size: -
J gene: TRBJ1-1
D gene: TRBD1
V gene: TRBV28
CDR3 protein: CASSDPGQGYTEAFF
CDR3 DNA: TGTGCCAGCAGTGATCCGGGACAGGGATACACTGAAGCTTTCTTT

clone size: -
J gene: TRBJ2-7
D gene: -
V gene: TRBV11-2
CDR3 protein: CASSRYSATAYEQYF
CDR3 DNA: TGTGCCAGCAGCCGTTACAGCGCGACCGCCTACGAGCAGTACTTC

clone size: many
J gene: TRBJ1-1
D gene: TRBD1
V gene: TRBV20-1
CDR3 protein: CSAPPRQGNMNTEAFF
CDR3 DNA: TGCAGTGCTCCTCCTAGACAGGGGAACATGAACACTGAAGCTTTCTTT

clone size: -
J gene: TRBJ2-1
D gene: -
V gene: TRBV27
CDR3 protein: CVSCARDYNEQFF
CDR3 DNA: TGTGTCAGCTGTGCCAGGGACTACAATGAGCAGTTCTTC